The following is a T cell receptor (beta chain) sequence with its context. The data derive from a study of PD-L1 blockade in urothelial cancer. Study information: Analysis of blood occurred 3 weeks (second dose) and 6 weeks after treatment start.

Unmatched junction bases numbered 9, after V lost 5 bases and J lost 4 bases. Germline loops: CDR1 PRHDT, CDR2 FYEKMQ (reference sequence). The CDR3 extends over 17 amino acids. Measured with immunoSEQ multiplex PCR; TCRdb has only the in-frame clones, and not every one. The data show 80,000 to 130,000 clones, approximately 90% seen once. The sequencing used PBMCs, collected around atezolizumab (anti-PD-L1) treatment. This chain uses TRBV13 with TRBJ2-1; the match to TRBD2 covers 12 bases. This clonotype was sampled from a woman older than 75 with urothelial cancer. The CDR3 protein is CASSPPGLAGKYNEQFF. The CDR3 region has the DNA TGTGCCAGCAGCCCCCCCGGACTAGCGGGAAAATACAATGAGCAGTTCTTC.